This record looks at one T cell receptor beta chain sequence and its context. This clonotype showed up many times. Its cognate antigen has yet to be identified. Base qualities are not provided; no much larger clone lies one nucleotide away. The method behind the library was 5' RACE. The reads were generated on an Illumina HiSeq 2000. A universal primer binding site was added through template switching, and the final cDNA carried a unique molecular identifier so that TCR cDNA molecules could be counted accurately. Specific primers in the conserved constant-segment region were used to synthesize first-strand cDNA for TCR alpha and beta chains. To control for contamination, every cDNA library carried two barcodes: a SMART-Mk sample barcode plus Illumina barcodes. TruSeq adapter sequences along with Illumina sample barcodes were introduced in two successive PCR steps. TCR alpha and beta cDNA libraries were sequenced on the Illumina HiSeq platform with custom primers. The study's own analysis went as follows. Unique molecular identifiers were extracted from raw reads with MiGEC, and CDR3 positions were determined with MiXCR. Recombination models were inferred per individual with the repgenHMM and IGoR tools using an EM algorithm. The tcR package in R was used for shared clonotype analysis, with sharing normalized by the product of cloneset sizes. Out-of-frame nonproductive sequences were analyzed to study raw recombination free of thymic and clonal selection effects. TCRdb itself trimmed the public reads at Q25 with fastp, ran MiXCR and retained productive beta chains. A single entry per CDR3 protein holds the most common genes and DNA from its merged rows. V and J calls and clone size were set by TCRdb, not the authors. This sample is represented by 750,000 to 950,000 distinct CDR3 sequences; roughly an eighth of them were singletons. The top ten clonotypes cover around 1.6% of the sample.

CDR1 SQVTM and CDR2 ANQGSEA are derived from the germline V gene. V is pruned by 5 bases and J by 0 bases, leaving 20 bases of the junction without a gene match. The CDR3 covers 21 residues, taking in both the cysteine and the phenylalanine. Only CDR3 DNA is held: 63 bases, read in frame from base 1. These data originate in a study of identical twins (dated by TCRdb to the mid-2010s). Context from the whole study: TCR alpha and beta repertoires from monozygotic twins, unrelated adults of various ages and cord blood were deep-sequenced to test whether fetal clonotypes persist. To rule out contamination, the twin experiments were replicated at different times with different library preparation protocols.

What the work shows at the level of the full study, not this receptor alone: In beta out-of-frame sequences, excess twin sharing was weaker, because having fewer shared sequences lowered the signal-to-noise ratio. Compared with coincidental sharing between unrelated individuals, out-of-frame TCR alpha sequences shared between twins had an excess of sequences with low generation probability. Because the same donors could not be followed over many years, the conclusions depended on cross-sectional statistical analysis. Invariant T cells such as MAIT and iNKT could partly confound zero-insertion analyses, though diverse VJ usage argued against this for most clonotypes. Fewer insertions were carried by abundant cord blood beta clonotypes; a weaker similar trend was observed in young adult naive repertoires, while no such trend was observed in memory repertoires. In monozygotic twins, recombination models systematically underestimated out-of-frame TCR alpha sharing, but the models matched the sharing seen between unrelated individuals.

All donors were healthy Caucasians. The twin cohort consisted of three pairs of female monozygotic twins, all aged about 18 to 29 years. Peripheral blood mononuclear cells were used as the source from which RNA for TCR libraries was isolated. The sample was also linked to a second study, of yellow fever vaccine responses in identical twins. As noted in the second study: According to the authors, in identical twins the way T cells responded to vaccination appeared partly convergent and partly personalized. The study precisely tracked vaccine-responding T cell clones in identical twins.

What was sequenced was PBMCs. This clonotype was sampled from a young woman in good health. The V and J genes are TRBV29-1 and TRBJ2-1; 12 junctional bases match TRBD2. The encoded CDR3 is CSVPGQGSPLLAGGSYNEQFF. The sequenced DNA: TGCAGCGTTCCGGGACAGGGGTCCCCCTTACTAGCGGGAGGCTCCTACAATGAGCAGTTCTTC.